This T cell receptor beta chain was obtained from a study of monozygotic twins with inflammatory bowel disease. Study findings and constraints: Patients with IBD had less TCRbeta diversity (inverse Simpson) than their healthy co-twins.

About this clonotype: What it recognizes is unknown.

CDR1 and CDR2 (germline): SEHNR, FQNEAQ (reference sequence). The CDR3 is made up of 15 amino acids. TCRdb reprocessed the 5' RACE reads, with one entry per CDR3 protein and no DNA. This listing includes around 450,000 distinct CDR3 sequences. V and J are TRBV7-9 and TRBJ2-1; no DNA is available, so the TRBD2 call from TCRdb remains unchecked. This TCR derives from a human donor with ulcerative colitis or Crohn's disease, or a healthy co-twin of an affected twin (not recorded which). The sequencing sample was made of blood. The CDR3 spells CASSAGLAGNDEQFF.